Listed below are T cell receptor beta chains from one sample, sequenced in a study of radiation and T cells in renal cell carcinoma. Sequenced by immunoSEQ multiplex PCR; TCRdb stores in-frame clones only, minus some. Of some 100,000 clones listed, 70% to 85% are singletons. Sample: blood, taken from a patient whose treatment included radiotherapy and nephrectomy. The receptors here all came from a man aged 55 to 70 with renal cell carcinoma. The CDR3 runs from the conserved cysteine through the conserved F or W. Each record gives: V gene, clone size, J gene, CDR3 length, D gene, CDR3 DNA, CDR3 protein. A D gene is named only where the DNA matches it firmly. Expanded clones get a size class; other rows say once, few or many, or leave the size out.

TRBV11-3	-	TRBJ2-7	13	-	TGTGCCAGCAGCTTAGGGGCAGACTACGAGCAGTACTTC	CASSLGADYEQYF
TRBV11-3	-	TRBJ2-2	17	TRBD1	TGTGCCAGCAGCTTAGGGACAGGGGTAGCGAACACCGGGGAGCTGTTTTTT	CASSLGTGVANTGELFF
TRBV2	once	TRBJ1-2	13	-	TGTGCCAGCAGTCCCCGGGGGACCAAGGGCCCTTCCTTC	CASSPRGTKGPSF
TRBV9	once	TRBJ2-7	13	-	TGTGCCAGCAGCGTAGCGGATTTCTACGAGCAGTACTTC	CASSVADFYEQYF
TRBV2	-	TRBJ2-1	16	TRBD2	TGTGCCAGCAGTGTCCCGCCCGGGACTAGATACAATGAGCAGTTCTTC	CASSVPPGTRYNEQFF
TRBV28	-	TRBJ2-7	13	-	TGTGCCAGCAGTTCGCGGAGGGCTGGGGAGCAGTACTTC	CASSSRRAGEQYF
TRBV7-3	-	TRBJ2-1	13	-	TGTGCCAGCAGTGAGCACTCCTACAATGAGCAGTTCTTC	CASSEHSYNEQFF
TRBV6-5	-	TRBJ2-3	12	-	TGTGCCAGCGGGCTGTCTACAGATACGCAGTATTTT	CASGLSTDTQYF
TRBV5-6	-	TRBJ2-1	15	TRBD1	TGTGCCAGCAGCCCCATGGGACAGCGGTTCGGTGAGCAGTTCTTC	CASSPMGQRFGEQFF
TRBV7-2	-	TRBJ2-5	15	-	TGTGCCAGCAGCTTAGCGGGCAGGGGCCAAGAGACCCAGTACTTC	CASSLAGRGQETQYF
TRBV7-9	once	TRBJ2-4	15	TRBD2	TGTGCCAGCAGCTTACTGGCGGGAGGTGGGGACATTCAGTACTTC	CASSLLAGGGDIQYF
TRBV2	few	TRBJ2-1	16	-	TGTGCCAGCAGTGGGGGATCCGGGCTAGCGAGAGATGAGCAGTTCTTC	CASSGGSGLARDEQFF
TRBV19	-	TRBJ2-2	14	-	TGTGCCAGTAGTATGATGGAGCGAGCCGGGGAGCTGTTTTTT	CASSMMERAGELFF
TRBV4-2	-	TRBJ2-1	20	-	TGTGCCAGCAGCCAAGACCAAAGTGGTCCTGGTTACGGATACAGAAATGAGCAGTTCTTC	CASSQDQSGPGYGYRNEQFF
TRBV6-5	few	TRBJ2-7	11	TRBD1	TGTGCCACCACAGGGGCCTACGAGCAGTACTTC	CATTGAYEQYF
TRBV7-9	-	TRBJ1-2	15	-	TGTGCCAGCAGCTTAGGACGGGGGGGTCTCGACGGCTACACCTTC	CASSLGRGGLDGYTF
TRBV15	-	TRBJ2-7	17	TRBD2	TGTGCCACCAGCAGAGTCTTTAGCGGGAGTCCTGGATACGAGCAGTACTTC	CATSRVFSGSPGYEQYF
TRBV6-1	-	TRBJ2-6	19	TRBD1	TGTGCCAGCAGTGGGTGGGGCGGACAGGGGGCCTCTCGCGCCAACGTCCTGACTTTC	CASSGWGGQGASRANVLTF
TRBV5-6	-	TRBJ2-6	17	-	TGTGCCAGCAGCTACCCGACTAGTCCCCCTGGGGCCAACGTCCTGACTTTC	CASSYPTSPPGANVLTF
TRBV6-5	-	TRBJ2-3	15	-	TGTGCCAGCAGTTACTCGGGACACCCCACAGATACGCAGTATTTT	CASSYSGHPTDTQYF
TRBV9	-	TRBJ1-6	16	-	TGTGCCAGCAGCGTAGAGGGCAGCGCCATTACTTCACCCCTCCACTTT	CASSVEGSAITSPLHF
TRBV7-6	-	TRBJ1-3	13	-	TGTGCCAGCAGCCCCCACTCTGGAAACACCATATATTTT	CASSPHSGNTIYF
TRBV19	-	TRBJ2-2	14	-	TGTGCCAGTAGTTGGTTAGTTTTCGCCGGGGAGCTGTTTTTT	CASSWLVFAGELFF
TRBV30	-	TRBJ2-6	15	-	TGTGCCTGGAGTGAGCTAGACTCTGGGGCCAACGTCCTGACTTTC	CAWSELDSGANVLTF
TRBV18	-	TRBJ1-5	13	TRBD1	TGTGCCAGCTCAGAGACAGGGGGTCAGCCCCAGCATTTT	CASSETGGQPQHF
TRBV4-2	-	TRBJ2-7	14	-	TGTGCCAGCAGCCAAGGACAGCCGGGCTACGAGCAGTACTTC	CASSQGQPGYEQYF
TRBV7-2	-	TRBJ2-2	15	-	TGTGCCAGCAGCTTAGTGAGGGGGGGAACCGGGGAGCTGTTTTTT	CASSLVRGGTGELFF
TRBV27	-	TRBJ2-7	14	TRBD1	TGTGCCAGCAGCCCCGGGACAGGGGGCTACGAGCAGTACTTC	CASSPGTGGYEQYF
TRBV6-1	-	TRBJ2-1	15	-	TGTGCCAGCAGTGAAGCGATGGGGGGCCACAATGAGCAGTTCTTC	CASSEAMGGHNEQFF
TRBV7-9	-	TRBJ2-3	13	-	TGTGCCAGCAGCTTAGTAACCGAGGACAGTCCCGTTTTT	CASSLVTEDSPVF